The T cell receptor (beta chain) described here comes from a study of identical twins. The table lists this clonotype with a few counts. What it binds is unknown. CDR1 is MNHEY and CDR2 is SMNVEV in the germline V gene (reference sequence). This CDR3 has 15 amino acids. V was trimmed by 6 bases and J by 4 bases, leaving 18 bases between them. Regarding the study as a whole: Abundant cord blood beta clonotypes carried fewer insertions; memory repertoires showed none.

Template switching created a universal primer site, and the cDNA included unique molecular identifiers. TCRdb used MiXCR to reprocess the 5' RACE reads, holding one entry per CDR3 protein. The data show approximately 140,000 distinct CDR3 sequences, with roughly 3.5% seen just once and roughly 8% held by the top ten. V is TRBV27 and J is TRBJ1-2; no firm D call. The TCR originated in a man between 18 and 35 years old in good health. The sequenced sample consisted of memory T cells sorted from blood. In DNA form, the CDR3 reads TGTGCCAGCAGACCTCGGACTGCCCCGGTCTATGGCTACACCTTC. Protein sequence: CASRPRTAPVYGYTF.